These 5 T cell receptor beta chains share one sample of origin, sequenced in a study of beta chain features in type 1 diabetes. Expressed TCRB transcripts were sequenced because the isolated RNA had all been reverse transcribed beforehand. Here immunoSEQ multiplex PCR was the method, and the copy in TCRdb shows in-frame clones only, minus some. The table includes 120,000 to 150,000 clones, under 11% detected once. The sample was naive CD4+ T cells from blood. The receptors originated from a man in his late teens or twenties in good health.

This chain joins TRBV11-2 and TRBJ1-2; D is uncertain. The germline V gene has CDR1 SGHAT and CDR2 FQNNGV. Trimming removed 3 bases at V and 5 bases at J, with 10 bases between. The CDR3 runs to 13 residues. CDR3 bases: TGTGCCAGCAGCTTCGGGAGTACTTATGGCTACACCTTC. It encodes CASSFGSTYGYTF.

This clone has just a few counts. J is TRBJ1-1 and V is TRBV7-2; D is perhaps TRBD1 (6 bases). In germline, CDR1 is SGHTA, CDR2 FQGNSA. The CDR3 length is 15 residues. Trimming left V 5 bases short and J 0 bases short, with 13 bases between. The CDR3 is CASSTHRALNTEAFF. The CDR3 DNA sequence: TGTGCCAGCAGCACTCACAGGGCTCTGAACACTGAAGCTTTCTTT.

J is TRBJ1-1 and V is TRBV6-8; D may be TRBD1 (6 bases). Trimming removed 0 bases at V and 1 base at J, with 12 bases between. This CDR3 region has 16 residues. Germline CDR1 MNHGY, CDR2 SAAAGT. CDR3 protein: CASSYSCGQPNTEAFF. In nucleotides, the CDR3 is TGTGCCAGCAGTTACTCTTGCGGACAGCCGAACACTGAAGCTTTCTTT.

The V gene is TRBV5-1, the J gene TRBJ2-7; 7 bases are a match to TRBD1. The germline V gene encodes CDR1 SGHRS and CDR2 YFSETQ. The CDR3 loop spans 14 amino acids. The V and J ends lost 4 bases and 3 bases, in that order; junction bases with no gene match: 7. CDR3 protein: CASSPGQTGYEQYF. In nucleotides, the CDR3 is TGCGCCAGCAGCCCGGGACAGACAGGCTACGAGCAGTACTTC.

This clone was seen more than once but under ten times. The gene calls are TRBV5-1 and TRBJ2-7, with 8 positions matching TRBD1. The closer fit of TRBJ2-5 to the DNA end suggests the J call may be wrong. The CDR3 sequence is 13 residues long. Germline loops: CDR1 SGHRS, CDR2 YFSETQ. The CDR3, as DNA: TGCGCCAGCAGCTACGGACAGGGAGAGACCCAGTACTTC. It specifies CASSYGQGETQYF.